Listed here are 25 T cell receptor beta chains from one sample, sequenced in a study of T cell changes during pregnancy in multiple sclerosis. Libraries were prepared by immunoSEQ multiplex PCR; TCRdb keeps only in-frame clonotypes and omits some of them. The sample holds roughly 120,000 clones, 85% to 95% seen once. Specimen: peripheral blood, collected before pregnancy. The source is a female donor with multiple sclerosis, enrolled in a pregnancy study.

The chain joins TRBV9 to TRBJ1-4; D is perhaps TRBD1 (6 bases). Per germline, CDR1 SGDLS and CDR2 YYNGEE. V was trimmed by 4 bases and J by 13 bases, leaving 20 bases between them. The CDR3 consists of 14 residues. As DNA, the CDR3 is TGTGCCAGCAGCACGGGACATAGGCTCGATGGACTGTTTTTT. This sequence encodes CASSTGHRLDGLFF.

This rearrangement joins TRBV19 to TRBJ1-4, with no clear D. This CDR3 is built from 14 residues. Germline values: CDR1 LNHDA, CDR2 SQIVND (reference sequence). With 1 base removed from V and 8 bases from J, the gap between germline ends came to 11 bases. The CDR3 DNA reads TGTGCCAGTAGTATAGTAGCGGCTGGCGAAAAACTGTTTTTT. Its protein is CASSIVAAGEKLFF.

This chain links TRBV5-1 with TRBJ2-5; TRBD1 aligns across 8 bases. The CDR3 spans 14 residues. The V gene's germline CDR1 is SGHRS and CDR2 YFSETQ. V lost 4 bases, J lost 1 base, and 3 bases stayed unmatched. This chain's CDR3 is CASSTTGVQETQYF. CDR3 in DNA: TGCGCCAGCAGCACGACAGGGGTCCAAGAGACCCAGTACTTC.

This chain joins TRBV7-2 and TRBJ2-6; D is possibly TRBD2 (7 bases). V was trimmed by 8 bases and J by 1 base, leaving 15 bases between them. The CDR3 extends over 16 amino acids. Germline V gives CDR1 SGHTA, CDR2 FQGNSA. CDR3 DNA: TGTGCCAGCGCCTGGCGGGGGCCGTCTGGGGCCAACGTCCTGACTTTC. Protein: CASAWRGPSGANVLTF.

The CDR3 nucleotides are TGTGCCAGCAGTAGGACAGAATTTTGGACTGAAGCTTTCTTT. Protein product: CASSRTEFWTEAFF. The V call is TRBV6-5, the J call TRBJ1-1; D perhaps matches TRBD1 (6 bases). CDR1 is MNHEY and CDR2 is SVGAGI in the germline V gene. Between the trimmed V and J ends, which lost 5 bases and 5 bases, there was a span of 15 bases. This CDR3 has 14 residues.

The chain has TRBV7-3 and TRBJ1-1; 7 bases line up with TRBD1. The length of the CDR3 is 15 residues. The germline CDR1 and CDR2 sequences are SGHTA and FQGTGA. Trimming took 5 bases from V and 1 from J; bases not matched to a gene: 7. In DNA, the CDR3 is TGTGCCAGCAGCCCTCGACAGGGATCGAACACTGAAGCTTTCTTT. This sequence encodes CASSPRQGSNTEAFF.

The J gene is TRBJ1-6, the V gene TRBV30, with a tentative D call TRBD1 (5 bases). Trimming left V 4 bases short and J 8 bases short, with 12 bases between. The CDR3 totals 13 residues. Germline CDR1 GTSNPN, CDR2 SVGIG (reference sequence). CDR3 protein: CAWMSWGDSPLHF. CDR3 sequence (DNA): TGTGCCTGGATGAGTTGGGGGGATTCACCCCTCCACTTT.

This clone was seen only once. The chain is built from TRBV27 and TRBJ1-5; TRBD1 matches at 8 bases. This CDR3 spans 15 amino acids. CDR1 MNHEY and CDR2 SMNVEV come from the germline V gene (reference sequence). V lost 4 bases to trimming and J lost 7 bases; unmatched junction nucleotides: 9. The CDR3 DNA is TGTGCCAGCAGTTCCCGTCAGGGGGCATCACAGCCCCAGCATTTT. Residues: CASSSRQGASQPQHF.

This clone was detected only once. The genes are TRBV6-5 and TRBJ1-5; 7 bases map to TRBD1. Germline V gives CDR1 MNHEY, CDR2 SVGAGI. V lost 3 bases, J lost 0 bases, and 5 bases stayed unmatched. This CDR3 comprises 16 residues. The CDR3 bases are TGTGCCAGCAGTTATCGAACAGGGGATAGCAATCAGCCCCAGCATTTT. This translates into CASSYRTGDSNQPQHF.

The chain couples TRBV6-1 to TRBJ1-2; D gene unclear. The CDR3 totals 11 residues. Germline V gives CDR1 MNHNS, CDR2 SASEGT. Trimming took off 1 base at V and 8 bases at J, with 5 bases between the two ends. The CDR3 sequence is CASSEGGGYTF. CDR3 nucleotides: TGTGCCAGCAGTGAAGGTGGCGGCTACACCTTC.

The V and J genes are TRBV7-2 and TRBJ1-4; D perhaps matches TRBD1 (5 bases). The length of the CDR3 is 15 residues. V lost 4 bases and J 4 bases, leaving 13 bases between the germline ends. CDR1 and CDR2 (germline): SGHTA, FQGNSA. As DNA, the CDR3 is TGTGCCAGCAGCTCCGTCAGGGCTAATAATGAAAAACTGTTTTTT. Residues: CASSSVRANNEKLFF. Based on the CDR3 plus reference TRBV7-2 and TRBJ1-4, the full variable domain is GAGVSQSPSNKVTEKGKDVELRCDPISGHTALYWYRQSLGQGLEFLIYFQGNSAPDKSGLPSDRFSAERTGGSVSTLTIQRTQQEDSAVYLCASSSVRANNEKLFFGSGTQLSVL.

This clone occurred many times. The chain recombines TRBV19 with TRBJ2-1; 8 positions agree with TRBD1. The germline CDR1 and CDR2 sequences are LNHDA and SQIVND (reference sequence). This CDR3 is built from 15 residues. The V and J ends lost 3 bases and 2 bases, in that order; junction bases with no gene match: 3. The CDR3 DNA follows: TGTGCCAGTAGTATTAGACAGGGGACCTACAATGAGCAGTTCTTC. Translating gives CASSIRQGTYNEQFF. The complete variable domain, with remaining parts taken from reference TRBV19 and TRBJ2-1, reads DGGITQSPKYLFRKEGQNVTLSCEQNLNHDAMYWYRQDPGQGLRLIYYSQIVNDFQKGDIAEGYSVSREKKESFPLTVTSAQKNPTAFYLCASSIRQGTYNEQFFGPGTRLTVL.

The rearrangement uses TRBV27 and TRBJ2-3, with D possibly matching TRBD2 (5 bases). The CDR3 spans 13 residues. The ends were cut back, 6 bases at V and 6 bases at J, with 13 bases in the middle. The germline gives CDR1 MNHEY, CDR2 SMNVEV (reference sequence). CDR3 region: CASSPIAKDTQYF. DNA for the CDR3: TGTGCCAGCAGCCCGATAGCGAAGGATACGCAGTATTTT.

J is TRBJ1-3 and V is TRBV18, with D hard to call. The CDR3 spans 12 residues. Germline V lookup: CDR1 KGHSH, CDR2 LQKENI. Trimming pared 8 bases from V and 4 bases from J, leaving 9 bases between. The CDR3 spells CASAGSGNTIYF. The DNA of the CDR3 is TGTGCCAGCGCGGGGTCCGGAAACACCATATATTTT.

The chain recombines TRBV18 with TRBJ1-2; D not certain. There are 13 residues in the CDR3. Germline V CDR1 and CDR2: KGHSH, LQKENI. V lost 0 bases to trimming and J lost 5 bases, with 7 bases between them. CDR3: CASSPPGGYGYTF. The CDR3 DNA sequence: TGTGCCAGCTCACCACCTGGAGGGTATGGCTACACCTTC.

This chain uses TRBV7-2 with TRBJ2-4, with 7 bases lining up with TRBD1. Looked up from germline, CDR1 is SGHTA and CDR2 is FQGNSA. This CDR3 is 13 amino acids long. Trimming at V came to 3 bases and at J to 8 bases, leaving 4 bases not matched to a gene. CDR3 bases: TGTGCCAGCAGCTTTAAGGGGGCGGACATTCAGTACTTC. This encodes CASSFKGADIQYF.

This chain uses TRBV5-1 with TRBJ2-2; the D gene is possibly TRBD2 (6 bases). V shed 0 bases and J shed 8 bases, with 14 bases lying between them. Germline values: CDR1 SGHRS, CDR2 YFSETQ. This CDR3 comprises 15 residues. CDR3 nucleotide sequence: TGCGCCAGCAGCTTGGACGGGAGCGGTCCGGGGGAGCTGTTTTTT. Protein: CASSLDGSGPGELFF.

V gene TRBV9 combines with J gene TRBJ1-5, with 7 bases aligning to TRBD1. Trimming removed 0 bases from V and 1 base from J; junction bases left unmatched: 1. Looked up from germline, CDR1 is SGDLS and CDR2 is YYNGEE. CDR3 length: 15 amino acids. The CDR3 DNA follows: TGTGCCAGCAGCGTAGGGACAGGAAGCAATCAGCCCCAGCATTTT. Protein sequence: CASSVGTGSNQPQHF.

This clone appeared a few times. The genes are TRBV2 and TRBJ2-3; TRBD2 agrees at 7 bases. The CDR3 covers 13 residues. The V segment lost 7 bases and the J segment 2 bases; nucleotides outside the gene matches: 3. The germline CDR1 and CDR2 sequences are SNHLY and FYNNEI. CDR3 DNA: TGTGCCAGCATGCGGGGGTACACAGATACGCAGTATTTT. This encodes CASMRGYTDTQYF.

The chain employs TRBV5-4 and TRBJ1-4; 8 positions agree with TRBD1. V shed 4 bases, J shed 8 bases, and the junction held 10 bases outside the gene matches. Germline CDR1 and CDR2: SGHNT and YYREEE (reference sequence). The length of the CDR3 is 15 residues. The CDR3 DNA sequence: TGTGCCAGCAGCCTTAACAGGGGGTCGGGCGAAAAACTGTTTTTT. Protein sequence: CASSLNRGSGEKLFF.

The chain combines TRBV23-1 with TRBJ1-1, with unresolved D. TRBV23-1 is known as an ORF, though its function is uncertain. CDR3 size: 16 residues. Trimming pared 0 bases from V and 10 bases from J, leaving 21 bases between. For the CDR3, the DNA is TGCGCCAGCAGTCAATCGAGGTCGAGTCGAGGGAGGAGAGCTTTCTTT. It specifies CASSQSRSSRGRRAFF.

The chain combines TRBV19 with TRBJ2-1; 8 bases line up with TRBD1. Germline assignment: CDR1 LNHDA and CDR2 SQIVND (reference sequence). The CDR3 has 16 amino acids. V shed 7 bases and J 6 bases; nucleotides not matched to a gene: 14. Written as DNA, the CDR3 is TGTGCCAGTACCCCCATGCTTAAGGGGACAGGCAATGAGCAGTTCTTC. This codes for CASTPMLKGTGNEQFF.

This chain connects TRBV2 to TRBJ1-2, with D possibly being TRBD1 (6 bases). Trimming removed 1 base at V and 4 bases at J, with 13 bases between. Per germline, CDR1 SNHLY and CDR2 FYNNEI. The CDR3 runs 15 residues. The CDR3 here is CASSEDRVIGYGYTF. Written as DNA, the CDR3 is TGTGCCAGCAGTGAAGACAGGGTGATCGGCTATGGCTACACCTTC. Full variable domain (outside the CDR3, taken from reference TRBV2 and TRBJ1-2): EPEVTQTPSHQVTQMGQEVILRCVPISNHLYFYWYRQILGQKVEFLVSFYNNEISEKSEIFDDQFSVERPDGSNFTLKIRSTKLEDSAMYFCASSEDRVIGYGYTFGSGTRLTVV.

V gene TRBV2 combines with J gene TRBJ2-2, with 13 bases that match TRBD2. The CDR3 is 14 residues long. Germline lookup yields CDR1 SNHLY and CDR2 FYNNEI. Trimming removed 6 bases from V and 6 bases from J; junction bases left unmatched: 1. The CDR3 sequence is CASSTSGGAGELFF. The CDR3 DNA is TGTGCCAGCAGCACTAGCGGGGGGGCCGGGGAGCTGTTTTTT.

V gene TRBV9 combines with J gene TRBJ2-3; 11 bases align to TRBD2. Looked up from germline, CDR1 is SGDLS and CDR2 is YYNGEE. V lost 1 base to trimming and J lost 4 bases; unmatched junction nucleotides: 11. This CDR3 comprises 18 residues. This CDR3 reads CASSVLAGGPRRPDTQYF. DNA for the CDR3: TGTGCCAGCAGCGTATTAGCGGGAGGGCCTCGCCGCCCAGATACGCAGTATTTT.